Below, 17 T cell receptor beta chains from the same sample are listed, as sequenced in a study of T cells in Graves' hyperthyroidism and ophthalmopathy. What was amplified from RNA transcripts were TCR beta CDR3 regions. Primed by the HTBI set, a first-round RT-PCR was run on the TCR CDR3. TCRdb used MiXCR to reprocess the multiplex PCR reads, holding one entry per CDR3 protein. The sample holds 300,000 or so distinct CDR3 sequences, around a sixth seen once. Source material: blood. These receptors were taken from a woman aged 45-65 years with Graves' hyperthyroidism.

In this sample, this clonotype turned up many times. This chain connects TRBV2 to TRBJ2-3; D unclear. CDR1 is SNHLY, CDR2 FYNNEI, per germline. The V gene lost 6 bases and the J gene lost 7 bases, with 11 bases spanning the gap. The CDR3 consists of 12 residues. This CDR3 reads CASRGDRYTQYF. The CDR3 region has the DNA TGTGCCAGCAGAGGAGACCGATATACGCAGTATTTT.

The chain links TRBV5-8 to TRBJ2-1; 9 bases match TRBD1. The CDR3 loop spans 15 amino acids. Germline V lookup: CDR1 SGHTS, CDR2 YDEGEE. Germline trimming cut 2 bases from V and 2 bases from J; bases unmatched to any gene: 2. The CDR3 sequence is CASSFRDRAYNEQFF. Here the CDR3 DNA reads TGTGCCAGCAGCTTCCGGGACAGGGCCTACAATGAGCAGTTCTTC.

The sample holds many counts of this clonotype. The rearrangement uses TRBV13 and TRBJ2-5; unclear D gene. Trimming cost V 4 bases and J 1 base, with 7 bases left between them. Per germline, CDR1 PRHDT and CDR2 FYEKMQ (reference sequence). The length of the CDR3 is 13 residues. CDR3 amino acids: CASSSPPQETQYF. CDR3 nucleotide sequence: TGTGCCAGCAGCTCCCCTCCCCAAGAGACCCAGTACTTC.

This sequence joins TRBV5-5 and TRBJ1-2, with no clear D. This CDR3 is built from 14 residues. In germline, CDR1 is SGHKS, CDR2 YYEKEE (reference sequence). V lost 3 bases and J lost 4, with 13 bases in between. CDR3 in amino acids: CASSSQMDSYGYTF. CDR3 in DNA: TGTGCCAGCAGCTCGCAGATGGACTCCTATGGCTACACCTTC. Filled out from reference TRBV5-5 and TRBJ1-2, the complete variable domain reads DAGVTQSPTHLIKTRGQQVTLRCSPISGHKSVSWYQQVLGQGPQFIFQYYEKEERGRGNFPDRFSARQFPNYSSELNVNALLLGDSALYLCASSSQMDSYGYTFGSGTRLTVV.

In this sample, this clonotype turned up once. This sequence joins TRBV19 and TRBJ1-4; 9 positions match TRBD1. The CDR3 contains 15 residues. Germline assignment: CDR1 LNHDA and CDR2 SQIVND (reference sequence). J gave up 6 bases and V 5 bases, and 7 bases lay outside the gene matches. The CDR3 reads CASSATGTGYEKLFF. As DNA, the CDR3 is TGTGCCAGTAGTGCTACCGGGACAGGGTATGAAAAACTGTTTTTT.

This clonotype has ten or more counts. The chain is built from TRBV20-1 and TRBJ1-1, with a weak D call TRBD1 (6 bases). CDR1 and CDR2 from the germline V gene are DFQATT and SNEGSKA (reference sequence). V lost 5 bases to trimming and J lost 6 bases, with 16 bases between them. CDR3 size: 13 residues. CDR3 sequence reads: CSALRDPGAEAFF. DNA of the CDR3: TGCAGTGCTCTCCGGGACCCAGGGGCTGAAGCTTTCTTT.

This clonotype has a count of ten or more. V is TRBV2 and J is TRBJ2-5; D unresolved. Germline CDR1 SNHLY, CDR2 FYNNEI. The ends were cut back, 6 bases at V and 4 bases at J, with 9 bases in the middle. The CDR3 spans 12 residues. The CDR3 DNA follows: TGTGCCAGCAGCGTACGTGTAGAGACCCAGTACTTC. Residues: CASSVRVETQYF.

Ten or more counts support this clonotype. V and J are TRBV2 and TRBJ1-5, with TRBD1 matching over 10 bases. Looked up from germline, CDR1 is SNHLY and CDR2 is FYNNEI. V dropped 6 bases and J dropped 4; count of bases not matched to a gene: 6. There are 15 residues in the CDR3. CDR3 bases: TGTGCCAGCAGGCCCAGGACAGGGGGAAATCAGCCCCAGCATTTT. It is translated as CASRPRTGGNQPQHF.

The chain recombines TRBV20-1 with TRBJ2-3, with 9 bases that match TRBD2. The CDR3 runs to 16 residues. Germline assignment: CDR1 DFQATT and CDR2 SNEGSKA (reference sequence). The junction had 8 bases not matched to a gene; V was cut back by 0 bases and J by 4 bases. CDR3: CSARDQREAPADTQYF. In DNA form, the CDR3 reads TGCAGTGCTAGAGACCAGCGGGAGGCCCCCGCAGATACGCAGTATTTT.

Regarding this clonotype: Since a much larger clone is just one base distant, this may be a read error. The rearrangement uses TRBV6-1 and TRBJ2-1; TRBD2 matches 9 bases. The V gene end was trimmed by 4 bases and the J gene end by 8 bases; junction bases not matched to a gene: 6. The CDR3 contains 14 residues. CDR1 MNHNS and CDR2 SASEGT come from the germline V gene. CDR3 coding DNA: TGTGCCAGCAGTGGGATTAGCGGGGGCGATGAGCAGTTCTTC. This codes for CASSGISGGDEQFF.

This clonotype was picked up many times. The CDR3 spells CASSEAGGNSPLHF. The DNA for the CDR3 is TGTGCCAGCAGTGAAGCGGGGGGTAATTCACCCCTCCACTTT. The chain links TRBV6-1 to TRBJ1-6, with D tentatively TRBD1 (5 bases). The CDR3 loop spans 14 amino acids. The germline V gene has CDR1 MNHNS and CDR2 SASEGT. Trimming pared 0 bases from V and 6 bases from J, leaving 6 bases between.

In DNA form, the CDR3 reads TGCGCCAGCAGCCATGTTGACAGCTCCTACAATGAGCAGTTCTTC. It yields the protein CASSHVDSSYNEQFF. The chain has TRBV4-1 and TRBJ2-1; the D gene is possibly TRBD1 (5 bases). CDR1 is MGHRA, CDR2 YSYEKL, per germline. Trimming removed 3 bases from V and 0 bases from J, with 9 bases in between. The CDR3 spans 15 residues.

V usage is TRBV10-1 and J usage is TRBJ1-2, with D hard to call. From germline, CDR1 is WNHNN and CDR2 SYGVQD (reference sequence). V lost 3 bases to trimming and J lost 4 bases, with 6 bases between them. This CDR3 contains 12 residues. The CDR3 loop is CASSDYSYGYTF. The CDR3 DNA sequence: TGCGCCAGCAGTGATTACAGCTATGGCTACACCTTC.

This clonotype was seen a few times. The rearrangement joins TRBV20-1 to TRBJ2-3, with D tentatively TRBD1 or TRBD2 (5 bases each). The V end lost 1 base, the J end lost 1 base, and 15 bases lay between the germline ends. The germline CDR1 and CDR2 sequences are DFQATT and SNEGSKA (reference sequence). The CDR3 runs to 16 residues. The DNA for the CDR3 is TGCAGTGCTAGAGGGGACGGTATTACACGCACAGATACGCAGTATTTT. Residues: CSARGDGITRTDTQYF.

V usage is TRBV4-2 and J usage is TRBJ2-2; 8 nucleotides match TRBD2. V dropped 4 bases and J dropped 6; count of bases not matched to a gene: 13. The CDR3 is 17 amino acids. CDR1 is LGHNA, CDR2 YNFKEQ, per germline. CDR3 sequence reads: CASSLEWDGRAPGELFF. The DNA for the CDR3 is TGTGCCAGCAGCCTCGAATGGGACGGGAGGGCCCCCGGGGAGCTGTTTTTT.

Ten or more counts support this clonotype. The chain couples TRBV2 to TRBJ2-5, with a possible D match to TRBD2 (6 bases). This CDR3 comprises 12 residues. Germline V CDR1 and CDR2: SNHLY, FYNNEI. Trimming removed 10 bases from V and 3 bases from J, with 12 bases in between. The CDR3 DNA follows: TGTGCCATCGTAGAGCGGGAAGAGACCCAGTACTTC. Amino acid sequence: CAIVEREETQYF.

The rearrangement joins TRBV5-6 to TRBJ1-1; D call uncertain. Germline lookup yields CDR1 SGHDT and CDR2 YYEEEE. Trimming took off 0 bases at V and 1 base at J, with 10 bases between the two ends. The CDR3 has 15 residues. The CDR3: CASSLGRNPNTEAFF. CDR3 bases: TGTGCCAGCAGCTTGGGACGGAACCCGAACACTGAAGCTTTCTTT.